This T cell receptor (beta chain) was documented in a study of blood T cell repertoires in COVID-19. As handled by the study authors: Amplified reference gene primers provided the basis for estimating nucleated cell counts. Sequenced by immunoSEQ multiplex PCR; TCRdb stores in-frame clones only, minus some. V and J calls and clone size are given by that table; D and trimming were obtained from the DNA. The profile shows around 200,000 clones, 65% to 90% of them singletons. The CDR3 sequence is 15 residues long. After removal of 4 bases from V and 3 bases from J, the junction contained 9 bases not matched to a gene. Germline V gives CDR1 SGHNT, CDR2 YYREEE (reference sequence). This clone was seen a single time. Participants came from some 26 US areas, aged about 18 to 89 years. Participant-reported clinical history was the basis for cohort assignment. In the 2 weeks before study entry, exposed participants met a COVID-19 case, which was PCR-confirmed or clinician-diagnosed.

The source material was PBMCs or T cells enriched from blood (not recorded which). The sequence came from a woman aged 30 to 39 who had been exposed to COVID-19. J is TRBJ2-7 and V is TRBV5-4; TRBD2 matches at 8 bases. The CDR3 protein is CASSPFSGANYEQYF. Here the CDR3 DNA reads TGTGCCAGCAGCCCCTTTAGCGGGGCGAACTACGAGCAGTACTTC.